These 7 T cell receptor beta chains were all obtained from the same sample, sequenced in a study of Ad26.COV2.S vaccination and SARS-CoV-2 variants. The sample's treatment: over 15 received Ad26.COV2.S at low or high dose, single or two shots; several received placebo; per-sample allocation not given. Samples came from day 63 after the first vaccine or placebo injection. Generated by immunoSEQ multiplex PCR, the TCRdb table keeps only in-frame clones and is missing some. The table records a few hundred thousand clones, 87% of them present only once. The input for sequencing was peripheral blood, taken in a trial of Ad26.COV2.S vaccine versus placebo. The source is a person aged 18 to 59 who received the Ad26.COV2.S COVID-19 vaccine or a placebo.

The chain carries TRBV5-5 and TRBJ2-3; D is perhaps TRBD1 or TRBD2 (5 bases each). CDR3 length: 15 amino acids. Per germline, CDR1 SGHKS and CDR2 YYEKEE (reference sequence). V lost 1 base to trimming and J lost 6 bases, with 15 bases between them. The CDR3 nucleotides read TGTGCCAGCAGCTTGTGGGCCGGGGCAGGGGATACGCAGTATTTT. Encoded protein: CASSLWAGAGDTQYF.

This chain links TRBV30 with TRBJ2-7; 9 nucleotides align to TRBD1. Looked up from germline, CDR1 is GTSNPN and CDR2 is SVGIG (reference sequence). Trimming at V came to 5 bases and at J to 4 bases, leaving 9 bases not matched to a gene. This CDR3 region has 14 residues. The CDR3 protein is CAWGTGTGWYEQYF. The CDR3 bases are TGTGCCTGGGGTACCGGGACAGGGTGGTACGAGCAGTACTTC. Variable domain in full (rest from reference TRBV30 and TRBJ2-7): SQTIHQWPATLVQPVGSPLSLECTVEGTSNPNLYWYRQAAGRGLQLLFYSVGIGQISSEVPQNLSASRPQDRQFILSSKKLLLSDSGFYLCAWGTGTGWYEQYFGPGTRLTVT.

The chain combines TRBV6-5 with TRBJ2-7; possible D gene TRBD2, 6 bases. Germline CDR1 and CDR2: MNHEY and SVGAGI. This CDR3 has 13 amino acids. V shed 4 bases and J shed 0 bases, with 7 bases lying between them. CDR3 loop: CASSWGVSYEQYF. In DNA form, the CDR3 reads TGTGCCAGCAGTTGGGGGGTCTCCTACGAGCAGTACTTC.

The rearrangement uses TRBV7-6 and TRBJ2-2, with D maybe TRBD1 (5 bases). The V gene lost 5 bases and the J gene lost 7 bases, with 8 bases spanning the gap. The CDR3 is 12 amino acids. Germline V gene data show CDR1 as SGHVS and CDR2 as FNYEAQ. CDR3 bases: TGTGCCAGCAGCCTCGACAGCGGGGAGCTGTTTTTT. The encoded protein is CASSLDSGELFF.

The chain links TRBV30 to TRBJ2-3; D call uncertain. Germline CDR1 is GTSNPN and CDR2 is SVGIG (reference sequence). CDR3 length: 15 residues. The ends were cut back, 0 bases at V and 1 base at J, with 11 bases in the middle. The CDR3 DNA follows: TGTGCCTGGAGTGTACTGGCTGGGGGCACAGATACGCAGTATTTT. This sequence encodes CAWSVLAGGTDTQYF.

The chain uses TRBV10-3 and TRBJ1-5, with 7 bases identical to TRBD1. Germline values: CDR1 ENHRY, CDR2 SYGVKD. The V gene end was trimmed by 10 bases and the J gene end by 0 bases; junction bases not matched to a gene: 12. This CDR3 has 16 residues. CDR3 DNA: TGTGCCACCGGGACAGAAAAGAGTTATAGCAATCAGCCCCAGCATTTT. It yields the protein CATGTEKSYSNQPQHF.

V usage is TRBV12-3 or TRBV12-4 and J usage is TRBJ1-5; D is undetermined. Trimming shortened V by 6 bases and J by 3 bases, and 9 bases separated the two germline ends. The CDR3 length is 13 residues. Here the CDR3 reads CASRSGYNQPQHF. In DNA, the CDR3 is TGTGCCAGCAGATCCGGGTACAATCAGCCCCAGCATTTT.